One and the same sample provided the 29 T cell receptor beta chains below, sequenced in a study of beta chain features in type 1 diabetes (dated by TCRdb to the late 2010s). The library was produced with the immunoSEQ multiplex PCR assay. The High Capacity cDNA Reverse Transcription Kit was used to reverse transcribe all of the isolated RNA, meaning that expressed TCRB transcripts were what got sequenced. TCRdb provides this immuneACCESS table in a form limited to in-frame rearrangements. Some clones are lacking; in checked studies, under half of them reflect an unresolved V gene, and why the rest are absent is not known. Present in this sample are around 430,000 clones, roughly 30% of which were seen just once. Together, the top ten hold roughly 0.06% of the sample. The source material was naive CD4+ T cells from blood. Interpreted using the paper, the cell subset or site label stands for: true naive CD4+ T cells. The source is a man younger than 35 in good health.

CDR3 sequence reads: CAWSPGRGLAEAFF. The CDR3 nucleotides are TGTGCCTGGAGCCCGGGCAGGGGGTTGGCTGAAGCTTTCTTT. The J gene is TRBJ1-1, the V gene TRBV30; 7 bases map to TRBD1. Germline loops: CDR1 GTSNPN, CDR2 SVGIG (reference sequence). The V gene end was trimmed by 3 bases and the J gene end by 6 bases; junction bases not matched to a gene: 10. The CDR3 is 14 amino acids. Drawing the rest from reference TRBV30 and TRBJ1-1, the complete variable domain is SQTIHQWPATLVQPVGSPLSLECTVEGTSNPNLYWYRQAAGRGLQLLFYSVGIGQISSEVPQNLSASRPQDRQFILSSKKLLLSDSGFYLCAWSPGRGLAEAFFGQGTRLTVV.

This chain joins TRBV9 and TRBJ2-7; 11 bases are a match to TRBD2. Germline V CDR1 and CDR2: SGDLS, YYNGEE. This CDR3 is 17 amino acids long. V gave up 0 bases and J gave up 2 bases; unmatched junction bases: 7. CDR3 loop: CASSVAGGLAVPYEQYF. The CDR3 DNA reads TGTGCCAGCAGCGTAGCTGGGGGACTAGCGGTCCCCTACGAGCAGTACTTC. Complete variable domain (other parts from reference TRBV9 and TRBJ2-7): DSGVTQTPKHLITATGQRVTLRCSPRSGDLSVYWYQQSLDQGLQFLIQYYNGEERAKGNILERFSAQQFPDLHSELNLSSLELGDSALYFCASSVAGGLAVPYEQYFGPGTRLTVT.

This clone was counted only a few times. V is TRBV25-1 and J is TRBJ1-2; 7 bases line up with TRBD1. J was trimmed by 3 bases and V by 5 bases; bases with no gene match: 6. CDR1 is MGHDK and CDR2 is SYGVNS in the germline V gene. This CDR3 has 14 amino acids. The CDR3 sequence: CASSRTGVDYGYTF. The CDR3 region has the DNA TGTGCCAGCAGTAGAACAGGGGTCGACTATGGCTACACCTTC.

This chain joins TRBV28 and TRBJ1-1, with D uncertain. Germline CDR1 is MDHEN and CDR2 is SYDVKM. The V and J ends lost 7 bases and 11 bases respectively, with 17 bases between them. The CDR3 is made up of 12 amino acids. CDR3 sequence reads: CASTLAPFVAFF. DNA of the CDR3: TGTGCCAGCACCCTGGCCCCCTTCGTGGCTTTCTTT.

This clone was observed a handful of times. The genes are TRBV7-2 and TRBJ2-7; 10 bases line up with TRBD2. The germline gives CDR1 SGHTA, CDR2 FQGNSA. With 5 bases clipped from V and 3 bases from J, the junction kept 7 bases outside the gene matches. The CDR3 is 15 amino acids. The CDR3 here is CASSPSGSQRYEQYF. CDR3 bases: TGTGCCAGCAGCCCTAGCGGGAGCCAACGCTACGAGCAGTACTTC.

This clone occurred a few times. The V and J genes are TRBV7-6 and TRBJ2-5; D is undetermined. This CDR3 has 13 residues. Germline CDR1 SGHVS, CDR2 FNYEAQ. The V and J ends lost 3 bases and 1 base respectively, with 6 bases between them. CDR3 nucleotides: TGTGCCAGCAGCTTTTTATTCCAAGAGACCCAGTACTTC. This encodes CASSFLFQETQYF.

The V call is TRBV9, the J call TRBJ2-7; D uncertain. Trimming stripped 0 bases from V and 0 bases from J, with 13 bases between. CDR3 length: 16 amino acids. Looked up from germline, CDR1 is SGDLS and CDR2 is YYNGEE. CDR3 sequence: CASSVGHNVLSYEQYF. The CDR3 DNA is TGTGCCAGCAGCGTAGGACACAATGTACTCTCCTACGAGCAGTACTTC. The whole variable domain, remainder taken from reference TRBV9 and TRBJ2-7, is DSGVTQTPKHLITATGQRVTLRCSPRSGDLSVYWYQQSLDQGLQFLIQYYNGEERAKGNILERFSAQQFPDLHSELNLSSLELGDSALYFCASSVGHNVLSYEQYFGPGTRLTVT.

The chain links TRBV10-3 to TRBJ1-5; possible D gene TRBD1, 5 bases. CDR1 and CDR2 (germline): ENHRY, SYGVKD. V was pared by 10 bases and J by 4 bases, with 11 bases between. There are 12 residues in the CDR3. The CDR3 is CATQGPNQPQHF. Written as DNA, the CDR3 is TGTGCCACTCAGGGCCCTAATCAGCCCCAGCATTTT.

The J gene is TRBJ2-1, the V gene TRBV2, with 7 positions matching TRBD2. This CDR3 contains 15 residues. The V gene end was trimmed by 3 bases and the J gene end by 4 bases; junction bases not matched to a gene: 6. Germline V gene sequence: CDR1 SNHLY, CDR2 FYNNEI. Here the CDR3 reads CASSDQPSGYNEQFF. In nucleotides, the CDR3 is TGTGCCAGCAGTGATCAACCTAGCGGATACAATGAGCAGTTCTTC.

J is TRBJ2-2 and V is TRBV9; maybe TRBD1 (6 bases). The CDR3 has 15 residues. Germline V gene data show CDR1 as SGDLS and CDR2 as YYNGEE. V gave up 3 bases and J gave up 4 bases, with 13 bases separating them. The CDR3 nucleotides are TGTGCCAGCAGCGCCAACAGGGACCCCACCGGGGAGCTGTTTTTT. This encodes CASSANRDPTGELFF.

This clone was observed a few times. The genes are TRBV4-2 and TRBJ2-1, with TRBD2 matching over 8 bases. With 4 bases clipped from V and 0 bases from J, the junction kept 11 bases outside the gene matches. Germline V gene data show CDR1 as LGHNA and CDR2 as YNFKEQ. CDR3 length equals 18 residues. The CDR3 coding sequence is TGTGCCAGCAGCCTGGGTAGCGGGGAACTAAGCTCCTACAATGAGCAGTTCTTC. The encoded protein is CASSLGSGELSSYNEQFF.

This clone was detected a few times. The V call is TRBV23-1, the J call TRBJ2-7; no clear D. TRBV23-1 counts as an open reading frame of uncertain function. The CDR3 runs to 14 residues. The V end was cut by 2 bases, the J end by 0 bases, with 8 bases between. CDR3 nucleotide sequence: TGCGCCAGCAGTCAACGAGAAATCTCCTACGAGCAGTACTTC. Translated, it gives CASSQREISYEQYF.

This sequence joins TRBV11-2 and TRBJ2-5; D is undetermined. Germline assignment: CDR1 SGHAT and CDR2 FQNNGV. CDR3 length: 8 residues. The CDR3 coding sequence is TGTCAGAAGGAGACCCAGTACTTC. Translating gives CQKETQYF. The full variable domain, with the rest looked up from reference TRBV11-2 and TRBJ2-5, is EAGVAQSPRYKIIEKRQSVAFWCNPISGHATLYWYQQILGQGPKLLIQFQNNGVVDDSQLPKDRFSAERLKGVDSTLKIQPAKLEDSAVYLCQKETQYFGPGTRLLVL.

The chain carries TRBV9 and TRBJ1-2, with D possibly TRBD1 on 5 matching bases. The CDR3 is 15 amino acids. Per the germline V gene, CDR1 is SGDLS and CDR2 is YYNGEE. Trimming cost V 3 bases and J 8 bases, with 20 bases left between them. CDR3 coding DNA: TGTGCCAGCAGCGCCCCCGACGGGGGAATCCGCGGCTACACCTTC. Protein sequence: CASSAPDGGIRGYTF.

The V gene is TRBV7-2, the J gene TRBJ2-1; TRBD1 is a possible D gene (5 bases). Germline CDR1 and CDR2: SGHTA and FQGNSA. The CDR3 has 13 amino acids. Trimming shortened V by 4 bases and J by 3 bases, and 7 bases separated the two germline ends. CDR3 residues: CASSYDSYNEQFF. Here the CDR3 DNA reads TGTGCCAGCAGCTACGACAGCTACAATGAGCAGTTCTTC. Supplemented by reference TRBV7-2 and TRBJ2-1, the full variable domain reads GAGVSQSPSNKVTEKGKDVELRCDPISGHTALYWYRQSLGQGLEFLIYFQGNSAPDKSGLPSDRFSAERTGGSVSTLTIQRTQQEDSAVYLCASSYDSYNEQFFGPGTRLTVL.

V gene TRBV29-1 combines with J gene TRBJ1-1; D perhaps matches TRBD1 (5 bases). Deletions cut 7 bases from V and 0 bases from J, with 12 bases between. The germline V gene encodes CDR1 SQVTM and CDR2 ANQGSEA. The CDR3 is 13 amino acids. CDR3 nucleotide sequence: TGCAGCGGATACAGGAGAATGAACACTGAAGCTTTCTTT. Protein: CSGYRRMNTEAFF.

The V and J genes are TRBV19 and TRBJ1-1; tentative D call: TRBD1 (5 bases). The germline gives CDR1 LNHDA, CDR2 SQIVND (reference sequence). This CDR3 contains 13 residues. V shed 5 bases and J shed 7 bases, with 14 bases lying between them. The CDR3 coding sequence is TGTGCCAGTAGTTCCCAGGGTGTGGGTGAAGCTTTCTTT. This gives the protein CASSSQGVGEAFF. The variable domain in full, completed from reference TRBV19 and TRBJ1-1, reads DGGITQSPKYLFRKEGQNVTLSCEQNLNHDAMYWYRQDPGQGLRLIYYSQIVNDFQKGDIAEGYSVSREKKESFPLTVTSAQKNPTAFYLCASSSQGVGEAFFGQGTRLTVV.

The rearrangement links TRBV7-2 to TRBJ2-7, with D possibly matching TRBD2 (5 bases). This CDR3 region has 14 residues. CDR1 and CDR2 from the germline V gene are SGHTA and FQGNSA. V shed 1 base and J shed 2 bases, with 9 bases lying between them. In DNA, the CDR3 is TGTGCCAGCAGCTTAGAATCGGGAACCTACGAGCAGTACTTC. Amino acid sequence: CASSLESGTYEQYF.

The chain recombines TRBV19 with TRBJ1-1, with unresolved D. Trimming took off 7 bases at V and 6 bases at J, with 12 bases between the two ends. This CDR3 contains 12 residues. In germline, CDR1 is LNHDA, CDR2 SQIVND (reference sequence). CDR3 nucleotides: TGTGCCAGTAAAAACAGATACGCTGAAGCTTTCTTT. Its protein product is CASKNRYAEAFF.

The sample holds a few counts of this clone. DNA for the CDR3: TGCGCCAGCAGCCAAGACCGGGGGATTGGCGGCATGGTGGCTTTCTTT. Its protein product is CASSQDRGIGGMVAFF. This rearrangement joins TRBV4-3 to TRBJ1-1, with D maybe TRBD1 (5 bases). The CDR3 is 16 amino acids. Germline assignment: CDR1 LGHNA and CDR2 YSLEER. V lost 0 bases and J lost 11, with 22 bases in between.

V and J are TRBV23-1 and TRBJ2-3, with 10 bases fitting TRBD1. TRBV23-1 is classed as an ORF, of uncertain function. V shed 7 bases, J shed 5 bases, and the junction held 3 bases outside the gene matches. This CDR3 spans 13 amino acids. In nucleotides, the CDR3 is TGCGCCAGCATGAGGGACAGGGGAGATACGCAGTATTTT. Amino acids: CASMRDRGDTQYF.

In this sample, this clone turned up a few times. This rearrangement joins TRBV7-9 to TRBJ2-3; TRBD1 matches at 9 bases. Germline V lookup: CDR1 SEHNR, CDR2 FQNEAQ (reference sequence). The CDR3 sequence is 15 residues long. J lost 0 bases, V lost 5 bases, and 3 bases had no gene match. The CDR3 sequence is CASSKGTGSTDTQYF. In DNA, the CDR3 is TGTGCCAGCAGCAAGGGGACAGGGAGCACAGATACGCAGTATTTT.

This chain joins TRBV30 and TRBJ1-4, with D unclear. Trimming cost V 0 bases and J 5 bases, with 10 bases left between them. The CDR3 sequence is 14 residues long. Per the germline V gene, CDR1 is GTSNPN and CDR2 is SVGIG (reference sequence). The CDR3 loop reads CAWSVGALNEKLFF. DNA of the CDR3: TGTGCCTGGAGTGTAGGCGCCTTAAATGAAAAACTGTTTTTT.

This clone has just a few counts. J is TRBJ2-7 and V is TRBV20-1; D gene ambiguous. The germline gives CDR1 DFQATT, CDR2 SNEGSKA (reference sequence). V was shortened by 4 bases and J by 5 bases, with 6 bases between the two germline ends. This CDR3 is 10 amino acids long. The chain's CDR3 is CSATAHEQYF. CDR3 in DNA: TGCAGTGCTACGGCCCACGAGCAGTACTTC.

This chain uses TRBV7-8 with TRBJ2-7, with 10 bases fitting TRBD1. The germline gives CDR1 SGHVS, CDR2 FQNEAQ. V shed 5 bases, J shed 6 bases, and the junction held 7 bases outside the gene matches. This CDR3 has 14 amino acids. CDR3 in amino acids: CASSADRGLSEQYF. The CDR3 DNA is TGTGCCAGCAGCGCGGACAGGGGGTTGAGCGAGCAGTACTTC.

This rearrangement joins TRBV29-1 to TRBJ2-7; D might be TRBD1 (6 bases). The CDR3 loop spans 12 amino acids. Trimming stripped 7 bases from V and 5 bases from J, with 15 bases between. Germline CDR1 and CDR2: SQVTM and ANQGSEA. CDR3 region: CSGKDSYDEQYF. In DNA, the CDR3 is TGCAGCGGTAAGGACAGTTACGACGAGCAGTACTTC.

J is TRBJ2-1 and V is TRBV5-1; unclear D gene. Germline lookup yields CDR1 SGHRS and CDR2 YFSETQ. The CDR3 consists of 14 residues. The germline V and J ends were trimmed by 1 base and 8 bases, with 13 bases remaining between them. CDR3 amino acids: CASSLNSWNDEQFF. As DNA, the CDR3 is TGCGCCAGCAGCTTGAATAGTTGGAACGATGAGCAGTTCTTC.

This clone has more than one count but fewer than ten. Written as DNA, the CDR3 is TGCGCCAGCAGCTGGGCGCGGGAGGGAGTAGATACGCAGTATTTT. It specifies CASSWAREGVDTQYF. The V gene is TRBV5-1, the J gene TRBJ2-3; TRBD2 aligns across 9 bases. After removal of 3 bases from V and 5 bases from J, the junction contained 7 bases not matched to a gene. This CDR3 spans 15 amino acids. Germline V gene data show CDR1 as SGHRS and CDR2 as YFSETQ. Full variable domain (rest looked up from reference TRBV5-1 and TRBJ2-3): KAGVTQTPRYLIKTRGQQVTLSCSPISGHRSVSWYQQTPGQGLQFLFEYFSETQRNKGNFPGRFSGRQFSNSRSEMNVSTLELGDSALYLCASSWAREGVDTQYFGPGTRLTVL.

The chain has TRBV30 and TRBJ2-1, with TRBD2 as a possible D gene (6 bases). Germline V gene data show CDR1 as GTSNPN and CDR2 as SVGIG (reference sequence). The CDR3 is 14 amino acids. The V gene lost 2 bases and the J gene lost 2 bases, with 10 bases spanning the gap. The DNA for the CDR3 is TGTGCCTGGAGTACTGGGACTGCCTACAATGAGCAGTTCTTC. Amino acids: CAWSTGTAYNEQFF.